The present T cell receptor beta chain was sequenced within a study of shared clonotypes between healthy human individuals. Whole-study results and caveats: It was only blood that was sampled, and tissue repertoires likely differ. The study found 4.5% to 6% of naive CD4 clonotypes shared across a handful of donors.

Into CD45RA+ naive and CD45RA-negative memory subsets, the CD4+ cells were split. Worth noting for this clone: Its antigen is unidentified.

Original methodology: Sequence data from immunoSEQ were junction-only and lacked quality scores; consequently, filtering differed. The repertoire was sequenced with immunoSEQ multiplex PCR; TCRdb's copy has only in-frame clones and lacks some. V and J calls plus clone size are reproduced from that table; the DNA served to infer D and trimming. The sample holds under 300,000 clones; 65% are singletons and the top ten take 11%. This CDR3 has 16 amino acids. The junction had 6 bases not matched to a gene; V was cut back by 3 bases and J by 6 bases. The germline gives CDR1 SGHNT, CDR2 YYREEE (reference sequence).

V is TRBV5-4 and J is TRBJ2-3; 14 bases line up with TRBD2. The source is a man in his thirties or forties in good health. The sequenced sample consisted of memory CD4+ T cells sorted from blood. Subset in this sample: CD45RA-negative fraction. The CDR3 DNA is TGTGCCAGCAGCTCCGGGACTAGCGGGAGATATGATACGCAGTATTTT. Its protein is CASSSGTSGRYDTQYF.